The clone carrying this T cell receptor (beta chain) was observed a few times. The antigen remains undetermined. J was trimmed by 2 bases and V by 3 bases; bases with no gene match: 5. The CDR3 covers 15 residues. Germline assignment: CDR1 SGHDN and CDR2 FVKESK. The source of the sample is a study of T-cell reconstitution after alpha-beta-depleted transplantation in children. Study outcomes and limitations: The origin of alpha-beta T cells about two months after transplant was reportedly several hundred expanded graft clones. Some patients showed high day-60 TCRbeta diversity, which derived from surviving recipient T cells and thymic progenitors.

Researchers prepared the TCRbeta library using unique molecular identifiers, the study reports. TCRdb itself ran the PCR reads through MiXCR, one entry per CDR3 protein. The sample records a few hundred thousand distinct CDR3 sequences, roughly 13% being singletons. The TCR originated in a male patient under 18 who had a stem cell transplant for acute myeloid leukemia, so the T cells may come from the graft donor. The starting material was PBMCs, mostly from graft donor cells, obtained 360 days after TCRalphabeta/CD19-depleted stem cell transplant. This chain joins TRBV14 and TRBJ1-1; 8 bases fit TRBD1. CDR3 amino acids: CASSQRTGLNTEAFF. Here the CDR3 DNA reads TGTGCCAGCAGCCAGCGGACAGGGCTTAACACTGAAGCTTTCTTT. The full variable domain, with the rest looked up from reference TRBV14 and TRBJ1-1, is EAGVTQFPSHSVIEKGQTVTLRCDPISGHDNLYWYRRVMGKEIKFLLHFVKESKQDESGMPNNRFLAERTGGTYSTLKVQPAELEDSGVYFCASSQRTGLNTEAFFGQGTRLTVV.